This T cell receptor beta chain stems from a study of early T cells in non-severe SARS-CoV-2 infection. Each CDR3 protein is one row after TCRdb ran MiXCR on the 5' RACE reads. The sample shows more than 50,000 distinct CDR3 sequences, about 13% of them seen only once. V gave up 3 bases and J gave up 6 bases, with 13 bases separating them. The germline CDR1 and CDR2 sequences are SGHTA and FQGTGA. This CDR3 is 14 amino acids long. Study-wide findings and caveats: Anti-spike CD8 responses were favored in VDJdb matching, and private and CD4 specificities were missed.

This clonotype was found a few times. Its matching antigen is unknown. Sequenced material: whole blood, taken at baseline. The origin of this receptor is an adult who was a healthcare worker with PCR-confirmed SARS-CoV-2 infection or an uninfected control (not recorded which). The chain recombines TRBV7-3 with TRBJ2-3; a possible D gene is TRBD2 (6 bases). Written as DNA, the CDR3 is TGTGCCAGCAGCTTCAGTGCGGGAACCGATACGCAGTATTTT. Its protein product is CASSFSAGTDTQYF.